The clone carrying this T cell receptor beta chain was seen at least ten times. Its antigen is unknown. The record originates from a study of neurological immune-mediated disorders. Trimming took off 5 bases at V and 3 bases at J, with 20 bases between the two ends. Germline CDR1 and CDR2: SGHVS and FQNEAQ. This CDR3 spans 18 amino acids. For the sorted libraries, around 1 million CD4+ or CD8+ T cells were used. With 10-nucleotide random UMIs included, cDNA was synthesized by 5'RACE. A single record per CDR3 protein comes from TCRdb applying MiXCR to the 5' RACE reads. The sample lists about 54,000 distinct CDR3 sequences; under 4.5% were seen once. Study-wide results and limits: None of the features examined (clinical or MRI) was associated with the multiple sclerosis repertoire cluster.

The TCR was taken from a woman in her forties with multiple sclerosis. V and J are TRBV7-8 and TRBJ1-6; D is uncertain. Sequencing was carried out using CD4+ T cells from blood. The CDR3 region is CASSPERPFPNYNSPLHF. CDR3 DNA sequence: TGTGCCAGCAGCCCAGAGCGGCCATTCCCCAACTATAATTCACCCCTCCACTTT.